Described below is a single T cell receptor beta chain sequence and its context. The sample holds a few counts of this clonotype. Its antigen remains unidentified. Base qualities are not provided; no much larger clone lies one nucleotide away. The source of the sample is a study of post-analysis software for immune sequencing data (dated by TCRdb to the mid-2010s). Background for the entire study: Relapsing-remitting, secondary progressive and progressive-relapsing multiple sclerosis were recorded as disease courses, and subtype annotation was lacking for some patients. The multiple sclerosis patient repertoires were compared with under 13 previously published healthy control repertoires from donors aged about 6 to 26 years. A subset of samples was prepared in parallel using single-end sample barcoding, then pooled and co-amplified after Illumina adapter ligation. General study outcomes and caveats: When samples were clustered directly using the F measure, samples prepared in the same batch co-clustered strongly, which prompted a batch-effect correction. The control group was slightly older than the multiple sclerosis patient group. Significantly higher frequencies in patients than in controls were found for several TRBV segments, including TRBV5-6, TRBV5-1 and TRBV20-1. Significantly lower normalized Chao1 diversity was found in multiple sclerosis patients than in controls, suggesting substantial peripheral T-cell clonal expansion.

The CDR3 sequence holds 14 residues, the cysteine and phenylalanine included. Only CDR3 DNA remains: 42 bases, in frame from the first base. Taken from the germline V gene (reference sequence), the CDR1 and CDR2 loops are DFQATT and SNEGSKA. V is trimmed back by 0 bases and J by 4 bases, and the junction contains 4 bases that no gene match accounts for. The method behind the library was PCR. Sequencing was carried out with an Illumina HiSeq 2500. To reduce PCR and sequencing biases, unique molecular identifiers were built into the TCR beta cDNA libraries. Roughly 500,000 cDNA molecules were obtained for every 1 to 10 million input T cells, so each molecule roughly corresponded to one T cell. The patient libraries were prepared and sequenced with the same protocol used for the earlier healthy control dataset. Within a given batch, samples were prepared together, multiplexed and sequenced on the same HiSeq lane. For the original study's pipeline: Raw barcoded reads were processed with MIGEC, discarding single-read molecular identifier groups before consensus assembly and CDR3 extraction. VDJtools was used for post-analysis of the clonotype tables, and diversity was normalized by down-sampling every dataset to the size of the smallest sample. To correct batch-related cross-sample contamination, repertoire overlap clustering matched CDR3 amino acid sequences but not nucleotide sequences. The public reads were reprocessed in TCRdb via fastp at Q25 and MiXCR, keeping in-frame beta chains. Records with the same CDR3 protein are collapsed into one entry carrying the most frequent genes and DNA. TCRdb assigned the V and J calls; the authors' analysis was not used. The table for this sample lists around 400,000 distinct CDR3 sequences; roughly 35% of them were counted only once. The ten largest account for 13% of the sample.

TCR beta repertoires were profiled from peripheral blood of approximately 13 young patients with multiple sclerosis to demonstrate the VDJtools post-analysis software. Multiple sclerosis patients were children and adolescents aged 6 to 15 years. The chain employs TRBV20-1 and TRBJ2-7, with 9 junctional bases fitting TRBD1. The sequenced material came from blood. The TCR sequence derives from a girl aged 5 to 17 with multiple sclerosis. The encoded CDR3 is CSAREAGTGYEQYF. The DNA reads TGCAGTGCTAGAGAAGCCGGGACAGGGTACGAGCAGTACTTC.